Sequencing of this TCR beta chain was carried out in a study of CD8+CD57+ T cells in acquired aplastic anemia. TCR beta VDJ combinations and CDR3 sequences were profiled from genomic DNA. TCRdb independently ran MiXCR on the reads; one entry per CDR3 protein. The sample has about 170,000 distinct CDR3 sequences; 35% to 55% are singletons. The sequence derives from a human donor in good health. The sequenced sample consisted of sorted CD4+, CD8+, or CD8+CD57+ T cells (not recorded which) from PBMCs.

CDR3: CASSPASNQPQHF. The DNA of the CDR3 is TGTGCCAGCAGCCCGGCGAGCAATCAGCCCCAGCATTTT. The chain links TRBV14 to TRBJ1-5; D is uncertain. Germline CDR1 and CDR2: SGHDN and FVKESK. Trimming left V 4 bases short and J 1 base short, with 5 bases between. CDR3 size: 13 residues.